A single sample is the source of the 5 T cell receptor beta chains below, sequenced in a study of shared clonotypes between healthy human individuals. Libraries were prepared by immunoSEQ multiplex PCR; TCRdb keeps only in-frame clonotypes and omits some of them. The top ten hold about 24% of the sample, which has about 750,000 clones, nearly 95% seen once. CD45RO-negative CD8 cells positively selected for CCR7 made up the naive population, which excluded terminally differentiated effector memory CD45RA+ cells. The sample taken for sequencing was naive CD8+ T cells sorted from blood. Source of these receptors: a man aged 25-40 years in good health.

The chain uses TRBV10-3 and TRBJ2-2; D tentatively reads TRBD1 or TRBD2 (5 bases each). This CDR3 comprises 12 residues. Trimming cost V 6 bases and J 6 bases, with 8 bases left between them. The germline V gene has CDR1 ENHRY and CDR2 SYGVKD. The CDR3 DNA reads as TGTGCCATCAGCAGGGACCCCGGGGAGCTGTTTTTT. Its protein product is CAISRDPGELFF.

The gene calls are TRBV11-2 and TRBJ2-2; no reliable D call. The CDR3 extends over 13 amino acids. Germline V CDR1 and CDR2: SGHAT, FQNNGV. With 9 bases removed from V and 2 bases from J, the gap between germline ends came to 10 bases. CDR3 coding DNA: TGTGCCAGTGGCCCTCCTAACACCGGGGAGCTGTTTTTT. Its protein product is CASGPPNTGELFF. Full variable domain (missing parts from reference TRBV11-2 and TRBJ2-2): EAGVAQSPRYKIIEKRQSVAFWCNPISGHATLYWYQQILGQGPKLLIQFQNNGVVDDSQLPKDRFSAERLKGVDSTLKIQPAKLEDSAVYLCASGPPNTGELFFGEGSRLTVL.

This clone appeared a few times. The DNA of the CDR3 is TGTGCCAGTCTAGCCGACACCGGGGAGCTGTTTTTT. Translated: CASLADTGELFF. The V gene is TRBV7-6, the J gene TRBJ2-2, with a weak D call TRBD2 (5 bases). V lost 9 bases and J 3 bases, leaving 8 bases between the germline ends. The CDR3 consists of 12 residues. Germline-derived CDR1 and CDR2 are SGHVS and FNYEAQ. The full variable domain, rest sourced from reference TRBV7-6 and TRBJ2-2, is GAGVSQSPRYKVTKRGQDVALRCDPISGHVSLYWYRQALGQGPEFLTYFNYEAQQDKSGLPNDRFSAERPEGSISTLTIQRTEQRDSAMYRCASLADTGELFFGEGSRLTVL.

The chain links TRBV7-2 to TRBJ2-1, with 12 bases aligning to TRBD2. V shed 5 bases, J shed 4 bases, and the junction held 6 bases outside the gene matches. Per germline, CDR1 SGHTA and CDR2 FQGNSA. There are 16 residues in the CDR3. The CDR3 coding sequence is TGTGCCAGCAGCCTCGGACTAGCGGGGCCTTACAATGAGCAGTTCTTC. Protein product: CASSLGLAGPYNEQFF.

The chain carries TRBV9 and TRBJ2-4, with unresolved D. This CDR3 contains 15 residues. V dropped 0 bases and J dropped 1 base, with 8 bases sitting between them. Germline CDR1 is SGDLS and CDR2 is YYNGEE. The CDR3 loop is CASSVGSAAKNIQYF. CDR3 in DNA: TGTGCCAGCAGCGTAGGAAGCGCGGCCAAAAACATTCAGTACTTC.